This TCR beta chain was captured in a study of chemoradiotherapy in HPV16-positive cancers. The repertoire was sequenced with immunoSEQ multiplex PCR; TCRdb's copy has only in-frame clones and lacks some. The repertoire has roughly 6,800 clones, about 64% of them found once; the top ten carry roughly 4.6%. Trimming cost V 6 bases and J 9 bases, with 18 bases left between them. Looked up from germline, CDR1 is KGHSH and CDR2 is LQKENI. The CDR3 has 14 residues. J is TRBJ2-1 and V is TRBV18, with no clear D. The receptor was derived from a human donor with HPV-associated anogenital cancer. The starting material was tumor tissue, obtained from a patient who underwent chemoradiotherapy. The CDR3 reads CASSYDSGMGEQFF. The CDR3 region has the DNA TGTGCCAGCTCCTACGACTCGGGTATGGGTGAGCAGTTCTTC.